This T cell receptor (beta chain) was sequenced for a study of shared clonotypes between healthy human individuals. This clone was observed a single time. This CDR3 contains 19 residues. Germline loops: CDR1 SEHNR, CDR2 FQNEAQ (reference sequence). The ends were cut back, 2 bases at V and 0 bases at J, with 20 bases in the middle. Using immunoSEQ multiplex PCR, the repertoire was profiled, and TCRdb retains in-frame clones only, with some absent. Of 2 million to 2.5 million clones listed, approximately 93% are singletons. This receptor was taken from a young man in good health. Some clones in this sample may be carry-over from other donors' samples. Sequencing was performed on naive CD4+ T cells from PBMCs. Regarding subset: CD45RA+ positively selected. The chain joins TRBV7-9 to TRBJ2-1; D may be TRBD2 (5 bases). The CDR3 here is CASSLLRGTWTSSYNEQFF. The CDR3 nucleotides are TGTGCCAGCAGCTTACTTCGGGGTACGTGGACCAGCTCCTACAATGAGCAGTTCTTC.